This TCR beta chain was documented in a study of T cell repertoires in cytomegalovirus infection. From the reads, TCRdb called clonotypes with MiXCR, one entry per CDR3 protein. The sample yields about 830,000 distinct CDR3 sequences, approximately 29% seen once. With regard to this clonotype: Antigen unknown.

Specimen: cultured CD8+ T cells from PBMCs, collected from culture after CMV antigen stimulation. This receptor was taken from a human donor in good health (CMV status not recorded). Some clones in this sample may be carry-over from other donors' samples.

CDR3 region: CASSQAAGTSLYEQYF. CDR3 bases: TGTGCCAGCAGCCAAGCAGCCGGGACTAGCTTATACGAGCAGTACTTC. This rearrangement joins TRBV4-2 to TRBJ2-7; 9 positions agree with TRBD2. Germline CDR1 LGHNA, CDR2 YNFKEQ. V lost 1 base, J lost 4 bases, and 8 bases stayed unmatched. The CDR3 extends over 16 amino acids.